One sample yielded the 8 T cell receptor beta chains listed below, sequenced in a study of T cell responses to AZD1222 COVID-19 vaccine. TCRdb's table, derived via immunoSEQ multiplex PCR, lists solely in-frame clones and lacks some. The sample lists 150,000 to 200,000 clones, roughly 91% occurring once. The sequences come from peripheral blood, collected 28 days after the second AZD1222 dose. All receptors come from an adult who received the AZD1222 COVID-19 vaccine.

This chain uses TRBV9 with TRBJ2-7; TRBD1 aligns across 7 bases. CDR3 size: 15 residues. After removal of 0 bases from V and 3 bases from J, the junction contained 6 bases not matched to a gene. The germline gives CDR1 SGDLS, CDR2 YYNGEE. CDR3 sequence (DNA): TGTGCCAGCAGCGTAGCTCTTCGGGACAGCTACGAGCAGTACTTC. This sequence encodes CASSVALRDSYEQYF.

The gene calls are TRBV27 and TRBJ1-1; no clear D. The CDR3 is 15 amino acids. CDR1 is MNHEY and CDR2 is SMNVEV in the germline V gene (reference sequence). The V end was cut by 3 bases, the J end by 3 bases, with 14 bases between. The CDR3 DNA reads TGTGCCAGCAGTTTGAATTGGGCAGGCGACACTGAAGCTTTCTTT. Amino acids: CASSLNWAGDTEAFF.

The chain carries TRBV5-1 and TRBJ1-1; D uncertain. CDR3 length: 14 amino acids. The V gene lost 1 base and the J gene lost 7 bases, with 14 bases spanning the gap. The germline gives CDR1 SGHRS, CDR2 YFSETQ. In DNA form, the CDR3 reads TGCGCCAGCAGCTTGCTTACCGCTGCGGGTGAAGCTTTCTTT. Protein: CASSLLTAAGEAFF.

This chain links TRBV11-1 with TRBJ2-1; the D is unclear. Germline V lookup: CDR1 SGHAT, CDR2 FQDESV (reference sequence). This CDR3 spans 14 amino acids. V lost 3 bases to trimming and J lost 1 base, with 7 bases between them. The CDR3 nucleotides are TGTGCCAGCAGCTTTGGGCAGTCCTACAATGAGCAGTTCTTC. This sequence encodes CASSFGQSYNEQFF.

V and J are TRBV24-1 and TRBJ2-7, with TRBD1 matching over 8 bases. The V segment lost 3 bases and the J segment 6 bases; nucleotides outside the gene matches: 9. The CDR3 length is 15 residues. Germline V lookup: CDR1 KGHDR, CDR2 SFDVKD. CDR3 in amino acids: CATSDPGTGVSEQYF. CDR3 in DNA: TGTGCCACCAGTGATCCCGGGACAGGAGTAAGCGAGCAGTACTTC.

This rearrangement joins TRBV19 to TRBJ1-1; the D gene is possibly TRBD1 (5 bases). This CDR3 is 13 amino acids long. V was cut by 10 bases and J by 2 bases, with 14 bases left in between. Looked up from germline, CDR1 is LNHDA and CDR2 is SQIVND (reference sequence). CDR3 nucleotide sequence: TGTGCCATAAGAGGGGTAGGCAACACTGAAGCTTTCTTT. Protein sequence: CAIRGVGNTEAFF.

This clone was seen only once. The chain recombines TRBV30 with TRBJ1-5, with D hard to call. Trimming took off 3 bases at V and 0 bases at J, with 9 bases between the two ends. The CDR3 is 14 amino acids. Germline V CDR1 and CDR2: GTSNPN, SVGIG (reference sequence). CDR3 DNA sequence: TGTGCCTGGAGCCGGAGACTTAGCAATCAGCCCCAGCATTTT. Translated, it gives CAWSRRLSNQPQHF.

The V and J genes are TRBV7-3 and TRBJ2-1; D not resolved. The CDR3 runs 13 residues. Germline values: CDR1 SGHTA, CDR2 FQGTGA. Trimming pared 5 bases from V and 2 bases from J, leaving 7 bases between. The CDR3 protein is CASSPGPYNEQFF. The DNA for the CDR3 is TGTGCCAGCAGCCCGGGCCCCTACAATGAGCAGTTCTTC.